The present T cell receptor (beta chain) was sequenced within a study of PD-L1 blockade in urothelial cancer. Study context: From 2014, patients received atezolizumab, given as 1,200 mg intravenously every 3 weeks. Blood analysis occurred 3 weeks (second dose) and 6 weeks after treatment start. Median T cell yield per blood sample was about 150,000 cells.

Trimming shortened V by 3 bases and J by 7 bases, and 18 bases separated the two germline ends. The CDR3 length is 15 residues. Germline CDR1 SGDLS, CDR2 YYNGEE. Repertoires were generated with immunoSEQ multiplex PCR, while TCRdb's copy carries only in-frame clones and drops some. The sample consists of roughly 45,000 clones, approximately 81% of them appearing once. Time point denoted: peripheral blood 6 weeks after treatment start. The chain recombines TRBV9 with TRBJ2-3, with D possibly TRBD2 on 5 matching bases. The receptor comes from a man aged 70 or older with urothelial cancer. Sequences were derived from PBMCs, sampled around atezolizumab (anti-PD-L1) treatment. The CDR3 DNA is TGTGCCAGCAGCGGCCGAATCCTGGCGGGTAATACGCAGTATTTT. This codes for CASSGRILAGNTQYF.